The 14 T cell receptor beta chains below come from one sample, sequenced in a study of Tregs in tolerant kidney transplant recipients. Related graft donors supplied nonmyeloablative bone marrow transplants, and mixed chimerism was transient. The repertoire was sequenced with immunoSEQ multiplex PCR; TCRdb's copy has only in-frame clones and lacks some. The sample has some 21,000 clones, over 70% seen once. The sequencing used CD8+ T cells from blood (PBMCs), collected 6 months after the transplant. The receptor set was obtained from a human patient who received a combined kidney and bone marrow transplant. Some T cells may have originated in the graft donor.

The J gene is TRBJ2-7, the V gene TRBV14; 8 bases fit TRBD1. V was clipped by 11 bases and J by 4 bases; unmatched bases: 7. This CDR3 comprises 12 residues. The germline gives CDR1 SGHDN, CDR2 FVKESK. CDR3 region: CARRTGKYEQYF. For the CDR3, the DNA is TGTGCCCGGCGGACAGGGAAGTACGAGCAGTACTTC.

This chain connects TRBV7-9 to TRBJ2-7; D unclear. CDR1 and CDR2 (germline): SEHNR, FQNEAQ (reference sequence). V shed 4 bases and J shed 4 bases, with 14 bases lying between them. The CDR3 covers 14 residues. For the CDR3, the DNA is TGTGCCAGCAGCTCCCTCCTCGAGGTATACGAGCAGTACTTC. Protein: CASSSLLEVYEQYF.

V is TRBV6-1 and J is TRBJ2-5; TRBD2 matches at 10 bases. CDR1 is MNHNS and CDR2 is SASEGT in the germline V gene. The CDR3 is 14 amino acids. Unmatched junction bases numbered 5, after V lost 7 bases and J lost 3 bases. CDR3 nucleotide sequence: TGTGCCAGCACCTGGACTAGCGGTAAAGAGACCCAGTACTTC. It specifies CASTWTSGKETQYF.

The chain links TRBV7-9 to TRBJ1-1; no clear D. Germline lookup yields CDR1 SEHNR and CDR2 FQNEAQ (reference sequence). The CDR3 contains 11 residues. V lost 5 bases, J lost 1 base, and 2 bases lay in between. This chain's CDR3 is CASSQNTEAFF. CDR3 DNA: TGTGCCAGCAGCCAGAACACTGAAGCTTTCTTT.

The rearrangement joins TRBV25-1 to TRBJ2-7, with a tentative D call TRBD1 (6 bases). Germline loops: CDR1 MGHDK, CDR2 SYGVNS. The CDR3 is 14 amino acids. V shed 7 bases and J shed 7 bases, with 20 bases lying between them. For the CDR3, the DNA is TGTGCCAGCACCGGGACACTCGACTCGGGGGAGCAGTACTTC. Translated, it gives CASTGTLDSGEQYF.

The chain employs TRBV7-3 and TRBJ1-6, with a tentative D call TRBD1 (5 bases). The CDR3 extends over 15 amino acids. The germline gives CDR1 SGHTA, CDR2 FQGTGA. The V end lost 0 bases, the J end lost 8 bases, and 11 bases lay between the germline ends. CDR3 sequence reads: CASSLTGLSDSPLHF. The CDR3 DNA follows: TGTGCCAGCAGCTTAACGGGACTTTCTGATTCACCCCTCCACTTT.

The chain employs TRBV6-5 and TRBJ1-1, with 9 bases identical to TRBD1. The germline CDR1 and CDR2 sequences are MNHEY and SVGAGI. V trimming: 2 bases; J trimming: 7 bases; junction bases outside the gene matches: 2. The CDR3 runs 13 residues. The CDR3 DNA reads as TGTGCCAGCAGTTACGGGACAGGGAGTGAAGCTTTCTTT. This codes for CASSYGTGSEAFF.

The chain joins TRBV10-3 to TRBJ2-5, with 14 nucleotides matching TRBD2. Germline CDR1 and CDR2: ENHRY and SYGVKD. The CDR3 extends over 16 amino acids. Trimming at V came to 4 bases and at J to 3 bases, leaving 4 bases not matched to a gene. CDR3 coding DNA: TGTGCCATCAGTGGGCTGGGACTAGCGGGGGAAGAGACCCAGTACTTC. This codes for CAISGLGLAGEETQYF.

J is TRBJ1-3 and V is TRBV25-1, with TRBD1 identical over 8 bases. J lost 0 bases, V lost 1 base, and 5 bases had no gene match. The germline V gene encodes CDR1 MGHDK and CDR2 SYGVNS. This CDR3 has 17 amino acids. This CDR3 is CASSESGQVFSGNTIYF. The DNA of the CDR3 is TGTGCCAGCAGTGAATCGGGACAGGTCTTCTCTGGAAACACCATATATTTT.

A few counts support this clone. The CDR3 nucleotides are TGTGCCAGTAGTATCGGCACTCTGACAGGACCATACGAGCAGTACTTC. This encodes CASSIGTLTGPYEQYF. The chain couples TRBV19 to TRBJ2-7; weak D call: TRBD1 (6 bases). The V gene's germline CDR1 is LNHDA and CDR2 SQIVND (reference sequence). V was trimmed by 3 bases and J by 4 bases, leaving 19 bases between them. This CDR3 is built from 16 residues.

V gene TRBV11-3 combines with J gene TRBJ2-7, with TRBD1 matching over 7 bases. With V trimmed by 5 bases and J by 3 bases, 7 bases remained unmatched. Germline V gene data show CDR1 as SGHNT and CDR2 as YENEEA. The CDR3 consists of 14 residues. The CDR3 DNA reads TGTGCCAGCAGCCCCCGGGACAGAAACTACGAGCAGTACTTC. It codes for CASSPRDRNYEQYF.

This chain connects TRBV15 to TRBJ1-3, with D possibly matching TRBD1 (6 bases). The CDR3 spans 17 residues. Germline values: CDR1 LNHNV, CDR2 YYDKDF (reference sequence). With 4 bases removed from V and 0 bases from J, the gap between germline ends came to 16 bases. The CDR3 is CATSTRQAPISGNTIYF. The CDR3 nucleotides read TGTGCCACCAGCACCCGACAGGCGCCTATCTCTGGAAACACCATATATTTT.

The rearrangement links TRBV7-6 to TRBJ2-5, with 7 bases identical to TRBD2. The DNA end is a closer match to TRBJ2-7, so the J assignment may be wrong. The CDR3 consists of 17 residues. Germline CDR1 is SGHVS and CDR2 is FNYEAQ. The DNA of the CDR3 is TGTGCCAGCAGCTTCTCACTTTCAGGGTTGGGAGGGTCCGAGCAGTACTTC. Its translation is CASSFSLSGLGGSEQYF.

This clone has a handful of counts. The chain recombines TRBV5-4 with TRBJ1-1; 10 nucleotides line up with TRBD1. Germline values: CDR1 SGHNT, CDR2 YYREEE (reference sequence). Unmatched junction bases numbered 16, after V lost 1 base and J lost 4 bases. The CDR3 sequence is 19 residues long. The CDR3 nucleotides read TGTGCCAGCAGCTTGTGTTTGGATGGGACAGGGGTGTTTTGCACTGAAGCTTTCTTT. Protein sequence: CASSLCLDGTGVFCTEAFF.